Below are 27 T cell receptor beta chains sequenced from a single sample in a study of human T cells and chemical hapten exposure. Each CDR3 protein is one row after TCRdb ran MiXCR on the RACE reads. The sample holds some 77,000 distinct CDR3 sequences, 9% to 12% seen once. Time point denoted: patch test 1, 2 weeks after DPC sensitization. Treatment given: therapeutic diphenylcyclopropenone sensitization with weekly scalp DPC. Sample: whole blood, taken in connection with sensitization to the hapten diphenylcyclopropenone (DPC). The receptors here all came from a woman aged 45-60 years with alopecia areata. Some clones in this sample may be carry-over from other donors' samples.

The chain combines TRBV15 with TRBJ1-4; D not certain. CDR1 and CDR2 from the germline V gene are LNHNV and YYDKDF (reference sequence). Trimming cost V 8 bases and J 2 bases, with 3 bases left between them. The CDR3 has 11 amino acids. In DNA, the CDR3 is TGTGCCACCCGGACTAATGAAAAACTGTTTTTT. It translates to CATRTNEKLFF.

The J gene is TRBJ2-2, the V gene TRBV29-1, with 7 bases fitting TRBD1. Germline V gene sequence: CDR1 SQVTM, CDR2 ANQGSEA. The CDR3 covers 13 residues. Trimming removed 5 bases from V and 7 bases from J; junction bases left unmatched: 7. The CDR3 bases are TGCAGCGTTCGGGGACAGATTGGCGGGGAGCTGTTTTTT. It specifies CSVRGQIGGELFF.

This clonotype was counted many times. V gene TRBV24-1 combines with J gene TRBJ2-1; no clear D gene. The germline gives CDR1 KGHDR, CDR2 SFDVKD. Trimming took 3 bases from V and 10 from J, leaving 12 bases between them. This CDR3 comprises 13 residues. The CDR3 DNA sequence: TGTGCCACCAGTGATATATGGCCTGGGGAGCAGTTCTTC. It specifies CATSDIWPGEQFF.

A few counts support this clonotype. This rearrangement joins TRBV12-3 or TRBV12-4 to TRBJ2-1; no clear D gene. The length of the CDR3 is 14 residues. V shed 8 bases and J shed 6 bases, with 17 bases lying between them. The CDR3 here is CASRASLVRNEQFF. The CDR3 DNA sequence: TGTGCCAGCCGGGCTTCCCTAGTCCGCAATGAGCAGTTCTTC.

The chain employs TRBV12-3 or TRBV12-4 and TRBJ2-1, with 10 bases that match TRBD2. The CDR3 contains 14 residues. V gave up 7 bases and J gave up 9 bases; unmatched junction bases: 9. The CDR3: CASKVTSGTTEQFF. Written as DNA, the CDR3 is TGTGCCAGCAAAGTAACTAGCGGGACGACTGAGCAGTTCTTC.

This clonotype was found many times. The CDR3 DNA follows: TGCAGTGCGGGACAGGGGGCGGAAACAGATACGCAGTATTTT. Translated: CSAGQGAETDTQYF. The J gene is TRBJ2-3, the V gene TRBV20-1; 12 bases fit TRBD1. The CDR3 is made up of 14 amino acids. Trimming removed 6 bases from V and 3 bases from J; junction bases left unmatched: 4. Germline V CDR1 and CDR2: DFQATT, SNEGSKA (reference sequence).

For this clonotype: A much bigger clone sits one base away, suggesting this may be a read error. Because the CDR3 is missing its conserved closing phenylalanine or tryptophan, this is likely a read error. The chain links TRBV7-2 to TRBJ2-7; 8 positions agree with TRBD2. CDR3 length: 16 residues. V was pared by 4 bases and J by 0 bases, with 8 bases of the junction left unmatched. Looked up from germline, CDR1 is SGHTA and CDR2 is FQGNSA. CDR3 in amino acids: CASSSPRTSLSYEQYL. The CDR3 nucleotides are TGTGCCAGCAGCTCACCGCGGACTAGCCTCTCCTACGAGCAGTACTTG.

The DNA for the CDR3 is TGTGCCAGCAGTACGGGACTAGCAGGGTCCTACGAGCAGTACTTC. Its translation is CASSTGLAGSYEQYF. The chain combines TRBV6-6 with TRBJ2-7, with 9 bases that match TRBD2. Germline V gene sequence: CDR1 MNHNY, CDR2 SVGAGI (reference sequence). The CDR3 contains 15 residues. Losses at the gene ends were 5 bases for V and 1 base for J; bases not matched to a gene: 6.

As concerns this clonotype: The CDR3 end shows no conserved phenylalanine or tryptophan, and so a read error is likely. The CDR3 DNA sequence: TGTGTCACCCGGACAGGGGGCAGAGAGACCCAGTACTAC. Protein: CVTRTGGRETQYY. The gene calls are TRBV10-3 and TRBJ2-5; 11 positions match TRBD1. Looked up from germline, CDR1 is ENHRY and CDR2 is SYGVKD. There are 13 residues in the CDR3.

The CDR3 here is CASSLAAGVYEQFF. DNA of the CDR3: TGTGCCAGCAGCTTAGCCGCGGGAGTCTATGAGCAGTTCTTC. The gene calls are TRBV7-9 and TRBJ2-1, with 7 bases matching TRBD2. Germline V lookup: CDR1 SEHNR, CDR2 FQNEAQ (reference sequence). The trim removed 0 bases at V and 8 bases at J, leaving 4 bases unmatched. The CDR3 runs 14 residues. The variable domain in full, completed from reference TRBV7-9 and TRBJ2-1, reads DTGVSQNPRHKITKRGQNVTFRCDPISEHNRLYWYRQTLGQGPEFLTYFQNEAQLEKSRLLSDRFSAERPKGSFSTLEIQRTEQGDSAMYLCASSLAAGVYEQFFGPGTRLTVL.

This clonotype was observed a handful of times. The rearrangement links TRBV11-2 to TRBJ2-1, with no clear D. The CDR3 has 15 amino acids. The V end lost 2 bases, the J end lost 7 bases, and 15 bases lay between the germline ends. Looked up from germline, CDR1 is SGHAT and CDR2 is FQNNGV. Here the CDR3 reads CASSLLRIGANEQFF. CDR3 nucleotides: TGTGCCAGCAGCTTATTACGGATTGGAGCGAATGAGCAGTTCTTC.

The gene calls are TRBV2 and TRBJ2-7, with D perhaps assigned TRBD1 or TRBD2 (5 bases each). The germline gives CDR1 SNHLY, CDR2 FYNNEI. Trimming took off 6 bases at V and 5 bases at J, with 17 bases between the two ends. There are 14 residues in the CDR3. CDR3 sequence: CASRDSIGANEQYF. For the CDR3, the DNA is TGTGCCAGCAGGGACTCGATCGGGGCCAACGAGCAGTACTTC.

In this sample, this clonotype turned up many times. V gene TRBV4-1 combines with J gene TRBJ2-2; TRBD1 is a possible D gene (5 bases). The ends were cut back, 2 bases at V and 4 bases at J, with 14 bases in the middle. This CDR3 has 16 amino acids. CDR1 is MGHRA and CDR2 is YSYEKL in the germline V gene. CDR3 bases: TGCGCCAGCAGCCAACTGGACATGGGGTTCACCGGGGAGCTGTTTTTT. Residues: CASSQLDMGFTGELFF.

At least ten counts were recorded for this clonotype. The genes are TRBV7-3 and TRBJ2-2, with 7 bases aligning to TRBD2. Per the germline V gene, CDR1 is SGHTA and CDR2 is FQGTGA. With V trimmed by 4 bases and J by 5 bases, 10 bases remained unmatched. CDR3 length: 16 residues. CDR3 coding DNA: TGTGCCAGCAGCTCCCTCCCGGGAGGTCGAACCGGGGAGCTGTTTTTT. Protein: CASSSLPGGRTGELFF.

In its sample, this clonotype was seen many times. The chain carries TRBV7-8 and TRBJ2-1; the D is unclear. The germline V gene encodes CDR1 SGHVS and CDR2 FQNEAQ. The CDR3 extends over 15 amino acids. V was clipped by 4 bases and J by 1 base, with 11 bases between them. For the CDR3, the DNA is TGTGCCAGCAGCTCGACTCTTTCTTCCTACAATGAGCAGTTCTTC. Its translation is CASSSTLSSYNEQFF.

The chain uses TRBV6-5 and TRBJ1-6; 9 bases are a match to TRBD1. Trimming took 4 bases from V and 10 from J; bases not matched to a gene: 14. From germline, CDR1 is MNHEY and CDR2 SVGAGI. The CDR3 loop spans 17 amino acids. CDR3 sequence reads: CASSSSGTGKGNSPLHF. The CDR3 DNA reads as TGTGCCAGCAGTTCCTCCGGGACAGGGAAAGGAAACTCACCCCTCCACTTT.

This clonotype was recorded at least ten times. The genes are TRBV30 and TRBJ2-7; D is undetermined. Germline CDR1 and CDR2: GTSNPN and SVGIG (reference sequence). V was shortened by 0 bases and J by 6 bases, with 18 bases between the two germline ends. CDR3 length: 15 amino acids. The CDR3 DNA is TGTGCCTGGAGTGTAGGCCCCTCAGGTGTGGCCGAGCAGTACTTC. Protein: CAWSVGPSGVAEQYF.

This clonotype was observed a handful of times. Written as DNA, the CDR3 is TGCGCCAGCAGAGGACAGGGGGCTGGGAATGAGCAGTTCTTC. It specifies CASRGQGAGNEQFF. This chain joins TRBV10-1 and TRBJ2-1, with 11 bases fitting TRBD1. V dropped 6 bases and J dropped 7; count of bases not matched to a gene: 5. This CDR3 has 14 amino acids. Per the germline V gene, CDR1 is WNHNN and CDR2 is SYGVQD (reference sequence).

This clonotype has at least ten counts. The rearrangement links TRBV20-1 to TRBJ2-7; D gene unclear. The CDR3 covers 11 residues. Per the germline V gene, CDR1 is DFQATT and CDR2 is SNEGSKA (reference sequence). Trimming left V 6 bases short and J 3 bases short, with 9 bases between. Written as DNA, the CDR3 is TGCAGTGCCCGGCGGAGCTACGAGCAGTACTTC. This codes for CSARRSYEQYF.

This clonotype turned up a few times. The chain carries TRBV5-1 and TRBJ1-6; TRBD1 might be the D (5 bases). From germline, CDR1 is SGHRS and CDR2 YFSETQ. This CDR3 comprises 14 residues. The V end was cut by 9 bases, the J end by 10 bases, with 20 bases between. The CDR3: CATKPAVEGSPLHF. CDR3 coding DNA: TGCGCCACCAAACCAGCCGTCGAGGGGTCACCCCTCCACTTT.

This clonotype was detected many times. The chain carries TRBV19 and TRBJ2-5; 13 positions agree with TRBD2. Germline V gene lookup returns CDR1 LNHDA and CDR2 SQIVND (reference sequence). The CDR3 extends over 17 amino acids. Trimming took 2 bases from V and 5 from J; bases not matched to a gene: 8. CDR3 amino acids: CASSIPGLAGLGETQYF. The CDR3 nucleotides read TGTGCCAGTAGTATACCGGGACTAGCGGGACTCGGGGAGACCCAGTACTTC.

V usage is TRBV11-3 and J usage is TRBJ2-3; D assignment may be TRBD1 or TRBD2 (6 bases each). Germline V gives CDR1 SGHNT, CDR2 YENEEA. This CDR3 has 15 amino acids. V lost 5 bases, J lost 2 bases, and 14 bases lay in between. The CDR3: CASSPKGGATDTQYF. CDR3 in DNA: TGTGCCAGCAGCCCAAAGGGGGGAGCCACAGATACGCAGTATTTT. The complete variable domain, with remaining parts taken from reference TRBV11-3 and TRBJ2-3, reads EAGVVQSPRYKIIEKKQPVAFWCNPISGHNTLYWYLQNLGQGPELLIRYENEEAVDDSQLPKDRFSAERLKGVDSTLKIQPAELGDSAVYLCASSPKGGATDTQYFGPGTRLTVL.

This clonotype has just a few counts. J is TRBJ2-3 and V is TRBV20-1; TRBD2 aligns across 10 bases. The junction had 8 bases not matched to a gene; V was cut back by 5 bases and J by 6 bases. The CDR3 covers 14 residues. Looked up from germline, CDR1 is DFQATT and CDR2 is SNEGSKA (reference sequence). In nucleotides, the CDR3 is TGCAGTGCTGAGGCTAGCGGGAGCCCGGATACGCAGTATTTT. Translation: CSAEASGSPDTQYF.

This clonotype was detected a few times. The chain has TRBV7-2 and TRBJ1-2, with D tentatively TRBD1 (5 bases). Germline lookup yields CDR1 SGHTA and CDR2 FQGNSA. Trimming left V 3 bases short and J 6 bases short, with 17 bases between. CDR3 length equals 15 residues. The CDR3 spells CASSLRSEGSHGYTF. The CDR3 DNA reads TGTGCCAGCAGCTTGAGGTCAGAGGGGTCTCATGGCTACACCTTC.

This clonotype was recorded only once. A read error is possible here, since a much larger clone lies one base away. The rearrangement uses TRBV29-1 and TRBJ2-3; TRBD1 is a possible D gene (6 bases). With the DNA end fitting TRBJ1-5 better, the J assignment may be wrong. Germline V gene data show CDR1 as SQVTM and CDR2 as ANQGSEA. CDR3 length equals 16 residues. CDR3 residues: CSVEGLAGVRTDTQHF. CDR3 DNA: TGCAGCGTTGAAGGGCTAGCGGGAGTACGGACAGATACGCAGCATTTT.

The chain joins TRBV7-2 to TRBJ2-1; TRBD2 aligns across 7 bases. The CDR3 has 13 amino acids. CDR1 and CDR2 from the germline V gene are SGHTA and FQGNSA. V lost 6 bases, J lost 10 bases, and 9 bases stayed unmatched. The CDR3 sequence is CASRLAEPKEQFF. In nucleotides, the CDR3 is TGTGCCAGCAGGCTAGCGGAGCCCAAAGAGCAGTTCTTC.

The gene calls are TRBV10-3 and TRBJ2-2, with a tentative D call TRBD2 (6 bases). Trimming shortened V by 6 bases and J by 6 bases, and 17 bases separated the two germline ends. CDR3 length: 15 residues. From germline, CDR1 is ENHRY and CDR2 SYGVKD. The CDR3 sequence: CAISLGTPGAGELFF. In nucleotides, the CDR3 is TGTGCCATCAGCCTAGGGACGCCGGGGGCCGGGGAGCTGTTTTTT.